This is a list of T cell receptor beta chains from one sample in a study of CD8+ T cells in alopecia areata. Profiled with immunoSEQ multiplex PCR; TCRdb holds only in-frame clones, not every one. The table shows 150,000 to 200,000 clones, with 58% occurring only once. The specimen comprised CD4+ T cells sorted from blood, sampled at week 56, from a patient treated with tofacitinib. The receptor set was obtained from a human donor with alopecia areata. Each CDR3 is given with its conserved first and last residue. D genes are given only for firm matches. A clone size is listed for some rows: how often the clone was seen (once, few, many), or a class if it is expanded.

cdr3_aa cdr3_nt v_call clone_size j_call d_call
CAWRVQGDSPLHF TGTGCCTGGAGGGTACAGGGCGATTCACCCCTCCACTTT TRBV30 few TRBJ1-6 -
CASIPAGGTEAFF TGTGCCAGTATACCCGCGGGGGGGACTGAAGCTTTCTTT TRBV19 - TRBJ1-1 -
CAWVVQGGFGYTF TGTGCCTGGGTGGTTCAGGGCGGTTTTGGCTACACCTTC TRBV30 - TRBJ1-2 -
CASDRWDQPQHF TGTGCCAGTGACAGGTGGGATCAGCCCCAGCATTTT TRBV19 few TRBJ1-5 -
CSVQGDRDTIYF TGCAGCGTCCAGGGGGATAGGGACACCATATATTTT TRBV29-1 - TRBJ1-3 TRBD1
CSVEDSGTGSYEQYF TGCAGCGTTGAAGATTCCGGGACGGGATCCTACGAGCAGTACTTC TRBV29-1 - TRBJ2-7 -
CASSPSRGGGHNSPLHF TGCGCCAGCAGTCCCTCGCGAGGGGGTGGCCATAATTCACCCCTCCACTTT TRBV5-1 - TRBJ1-6 -
CASPPGGTDTQYF TGTGCCAGCCCCCCCGGGGGCACAGATACGCAGTATTTT TRBV2 - TRBJ2-3 -
CASSFSPPAGSTNTQYF TGTGCCAGCAGTTTTTCCCCACCAGCGGGGTCAACAAATACGCAGTATTTT TRBV28 - TRBJ2-3 TRBD2
CASSLATGGAGGYTF TGTGCCAGCAGCTTAGCAACGGGAGGGGCTGGAGGCTACACCTTC TRBV7-2 - TRBJ1-2 -
CSVERVYGYTF TGCAGCGTCGAAAGGGTTTATGGCTACACCTTC TRBV29-1 few TRBJ1-2 -
CASSVDSFFTEAFF TGTGCCAGCAGTGTAGATTCGTTTTTCACTGAAGCTTTCTTT TRBV6-1 - TRBJ1-1 -
CASSQGLRETQYF TGTGCCAGCAGCCAGGGACTTCGGGAGACCCAGTACTTC TRBV4-2 - TRBJ2-5 -
CASSVSPQTPLHF TGTGCCAGCAGCGTATCCCCTCAGACACCCCTCCACTTT TRBV9 few TRBJ1-6 -
CAISPDTYGYTF TGTGCCATCAGTCCGGACACCTATGGCTACACCTTC TRBV10-3 - TRBJ1-2 -
CASSLRTNTGELFF TGTGCCAGCAGCTTAAGAACGAACACCGGGGAGCTGTTTTTT TRBV7-9 - TRBJ2-2 -
CASTTMDTQYF TGTGCCAGCACAACGATGGATACGCAGTATTTT TRBV28 - TRBJ2-3 -
CASSLAGGYSHEQFF TGTGCCAGCAGCCTTGCCGGGGGCTACTCCCATGAGCAGTTCTTC TRBV7-9 many TRBJ2-1 -
CAWNRDRGETQYF TGTGCCTGGAATCGGGACAGGGGGGAGACCCAGTACTTC TRBV30 - TRBJ2-5 TRBD1
CASSTSNQPQHF TGTGCCAGCAGCACAAGCAATCAGCCCCAGCATTTT TRBV6-5 - TRBJ1-5 -
CASSLATPTEGYTF TGCGCCAGCAGCTTGGCAACACCTACCGAGGGCTACACCTTC TRBV5-1 few TRBJ1-2 -
CSAAAGRRSIF TGCAGTGCCGCGGCGGGCAGGCGCAGTATTTTT TRBV20-1 - TRBJ2-3 -
CATSRELQASYEQYF TGTGCCACCAGCAGAGAACTACAGGCCAGCTACGAGCAGTACTTC TRBV15 once TRBJ2-7 -
CASSLSADTEAFF TGTGCCAGCAGCCTGTCGGCAGACACTGAAGCTTTCTTT TRBV7-9 - TRBJ1-1 -
CASSPTGIEVYEQYF TGTGCCAGCAGCCCGACAGGGATTGAGGTCTACGAGCAGTACTTC TRBV5-6 - TRBJ2-7 TRBD1